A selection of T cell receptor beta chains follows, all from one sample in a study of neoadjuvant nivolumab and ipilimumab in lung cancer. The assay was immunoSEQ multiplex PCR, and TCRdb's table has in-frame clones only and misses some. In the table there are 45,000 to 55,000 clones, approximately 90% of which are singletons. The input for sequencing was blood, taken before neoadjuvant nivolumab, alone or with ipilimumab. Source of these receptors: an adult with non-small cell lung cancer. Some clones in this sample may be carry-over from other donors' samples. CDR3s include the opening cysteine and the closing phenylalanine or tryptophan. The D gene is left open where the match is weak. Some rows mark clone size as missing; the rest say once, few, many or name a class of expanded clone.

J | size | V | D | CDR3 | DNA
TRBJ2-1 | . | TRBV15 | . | CATSPSRVSYNEQFF | TGTGCCACCAGCCCTAGCCGGGTCTCCTACAATGAGCAGTTCTTC
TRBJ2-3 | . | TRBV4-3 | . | CASSQEGSTDTQYF | TGCGCCAGCAGCCAAGAGGGAAGCACAGATACGCAGTATTTT
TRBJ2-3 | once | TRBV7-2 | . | CASSLGQSTDTQYF | TGTGCCAGCAGCTTAGGACAGTCCACAGATACGCAGTATTTT
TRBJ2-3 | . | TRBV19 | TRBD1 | CASSRQGFTDTQYF | TGTGCCAGTAGCAGACAGGGGTTCACAGATACGCAGTATTTT
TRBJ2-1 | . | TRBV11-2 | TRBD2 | CASSSDGRMIDEQFF | TGTGCCAGCAGCAGCGACGGGAGGATGATCGATGAGCAGTTCTTC
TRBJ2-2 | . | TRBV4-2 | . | CASSPRSAGELFF | TGTGCCAGCAGCCCCAGGTCCGCCGGGGAGCTGTTTTTT
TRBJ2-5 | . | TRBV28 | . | CASSPQGIQETQYF | TGTGCCAGCAGCCCCCAGGGGATCCAAGAGACCCAGTACTTC
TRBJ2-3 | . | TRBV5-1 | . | CASSFRGAADTQYF | TGCGCCAGCAGCTTCCGAGGAGCCGCAGATACGCAGTATTTT
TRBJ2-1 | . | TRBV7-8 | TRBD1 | CASSPISGTGFNEQFF | TGTGCCAGCAGCCCAATATCCGGGACAGGATTCAATGAGCAGTTCTTC
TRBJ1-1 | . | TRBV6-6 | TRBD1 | CASSSRGGTGTEAFF | TGTGCCAGCAGTTCCCGCGGAGGGACAGGCACTGAAGCTTTCTTT
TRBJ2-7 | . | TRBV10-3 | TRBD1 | CAIRLGQGDFYEQYF | TGTGCCATCAGGTTAGGACAGGGTGACTTCTACGAGCAGTACTTC
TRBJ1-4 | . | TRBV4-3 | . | CASSQRAGGGVNEKLFF | TGCGCCAGCAGCCAACGGGCCGGGGGCGGTGTCAATGAAAAACTGTTTTTT
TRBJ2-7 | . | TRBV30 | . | CAWSRIRGTDEQYF | TGTGCCTGGAGTAGGATTCGTGGTACAGACGAGCAGTACTTC
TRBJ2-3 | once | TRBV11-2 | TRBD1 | CASSPGDRYTDTQYF | TGTGCCAGCAGTCCCGGGGACAGGTACACAGATACGCAGTATTTT
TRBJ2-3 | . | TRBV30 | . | CAWGGPGTASDTQYF | TGTGCCTGGGGGGGACCCGGGACCGCGTCAGATACGCAGTATTTT
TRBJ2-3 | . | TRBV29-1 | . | CSVDLGRGNTQYF | TGCAGCGTTGACTTGGGGCGCGGGAATACGCAGTATTTT
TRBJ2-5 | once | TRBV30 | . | CVFGTGETQYF | TGTGTGTTTGGGACGGGAGAGACCCAGTACTTC
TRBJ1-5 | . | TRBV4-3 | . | CASSQDSGAGQPQHF | TGCGCCAGCAGCCAAGACTCAGGGGCAGGACAGCCCCAGCATTTT
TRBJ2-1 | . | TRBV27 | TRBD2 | CASSSAGGNEQFF | TGTGCCAGCAGTTCAGCGGGGGGAAATGAGCAGTTCTTC
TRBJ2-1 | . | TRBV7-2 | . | CASSLALAGNEQFF | TGTGCCAGCAGCTTAGCGCTGGCCGGTAATGAGCAGTTCTTC